The present TCR beta chain was sequenced within a study of blood T cell repertoires in COVID-19 (TCRdb year 2020). Regarding the research as a whole: The collaborator samples originated in the United States, Italy and Spain and spanned the acute and convalescent phases of COVID-19. The samples were drawn from two sources: the first 160 participants of the ongoing ImmuneRACE study, and over 1,000 subjects contributed by 6 global collaborators. HLA class I and class II types, where available, came from metadata supplied by the sample provider rather than from assay-based typing. Sample metadata almost always included a de-identified subject ID, COVID-19 status, age in years and sex. The material from the prospective study consisted of cDNA or gDNA derived from T cells, B-cell-depleted T cells, or PBMCs. The repertoires were released in a freely available public database intended as a resource for research on the immune response to SARS-CoV-2. Subjects who had been exposed to COVID-19, were actively infected with it, or had recovered from it provided the deeply sampled blood TCRbeta repertoires that made up the dataset.

CDR1 LGHDT and CDR2 YNNKEL were looked up in the germline V gene (reference sequence). The CDR3 has 16 amino acids, counting the end cysteine and phenylalanine. Of all the DNA, just the CDR3 is kept, 48 bases in frame from base 1. The junction carries 16 bases between V and J, which are trimmed by 1 base and 4 bases respectively. As to this clone: Its antigen remains unidentified. Base qualities are missing; no much larger clone stands one base away.

TCRbeta CDR3 regions were amplified from genomic DNA by means of the immunoSEQ Assay, a bias-controlled multiplex PCR. The original methods were these. Nucleated cell counts per sample were estimated from amplification of reference gene primers within the assay. To quantify the absolute abundance of each unique TCRbeta CDR3 rearrangement, sequence reads were collapsed and filtered. For each sample, productive Simpson clonality was calculated as the square root of Simpson's diversity index over productive rearrangements. TCRdb holds this immuneACCESS table with in-frame rearrangements only. Some clones are missing; in checked studies, unresolved V genes explain under half, and the rest has no known cause. V and J calls and clone size are copied from that table; D and trimming were computed from the DNA. The table for this sample lists some 340,000 clones; 90% to 95% of them were counted only once. The ten largest clones take up less than 4% of the sample.

The investigation overall reported the following: Clinical and demographic metadata were provided uncurated, with the amount varying by source and participant.

Participants in the prospective study were enrolled through a virtual design, were aged about 18 to 89 years, and lived in roughly 26 United States geographic areas. To assign participants to cohorts, the prospective study relied on clinical history that participants themselves reported in a screening survey and a study questionnaire. Exposed participants were defined as having been in contact with someone with a PCR-confirmed or clinician-diagnosed COVID-19 case within 2 weeks of study entry. In the prospective study, whole blood, serum and a nasopharyngeal or oropharyngeal swab were collected from each participant by mobile phlebotomists. Over a roughly two-month period, participants in the prospective study had the option of providing additional blood draws and questionnaires. Prospective study blood samples were shipped either frozen or at room temperature before DNA extraction.

The sequence joins TRBV3-1 (or the pseudogene TRBV3-2) to TRBJ1-1; the best D guess is TRBD1, with 5 bases matching. The sequenced material came from PBMCs or T cells enriched from blood (not recorded which). The TCR comes from a woman under 40 who had been exposed to COVID-19. CDR3 region: CASSQVGVQSGTEAFF. Here is the DNA: TGTGCCAGCAGCCAAGTAGGGGTACAGTCGGGCACTGAAGCTTTCTTT.